One and the same sample provided the 10 T cell receptor beta chains below, sequenced in a study of T cell responses to AZD1222 COVID-19 vaccine. The table came from immunoSEQ multiplex PCR; TCRdb's copy has only in-frame clones and leaves some out. This table holds some 150,000 clones, about 93% found once. Here the sequenced sample was peripheral blood, taken on day 0 of AZD1222 vaccination. The receptors were sampled from an adult in good health.

The genes are TRBV27 and TRBJ1-1, with TRBD1 as a possible D gene (5 bases). CDR1 is MNHEY, CDR2 SMNVEV, per germline (reference sequence). This CDR3 is built from 13 residues. V gave up 2 bases and J gave up 6 bases, with 10 bases separating them. The CDR3 region is CASSLQGRPEAFF. Written as DNA, the CDR3 is TGTGCCAGCAGTTTACAGGGTCGGCCTGAAGCTTTCTTT.

This clone came up once. The rearrangement joins TRBV9 to TRBJ2-1; TRBD1 is a possible D gene (6 bases). There are 12 residues in the CDR3. From germline, CDR1 is SGDLS and CDR2 YYNGEE. The ends were cut back, 4 bases at V and 9 bases at J, with 11 bases in the middle. The CDR3 sequence: CASSPLGGEQFF. The CDR3 nucleotides are TGTGCCAGCAGCCCACTAGGGGGTGAGCAGTTCTTC.

The chain recombines TRBV11-3 with TRBJ1-1; no reliable D call. This CDR3 comprises 17 residues. V dropped 0 bases and J dropped 5 bases, with 19 bases sitting between them. The germline V gene has CDR1 SGHNT and CDR2 YENEEA. Written as DNA, the CDR3 is TGTGCCAGCAGCTTAGACCTCCAACGCGTCGGAGGAACTGAAGCTTTCTTT. Translating gives CASSLDLQRVGGTEAFF.

This sequence joins TRBV7-2 and TRBJ2-1; 8 bases align to TRBD2. In germline, CDR1 is SGHTA, CDR2 FQGNSA. V shed 8 bases and J 6 bases; nucleotides not matched to a gene: 12. The CDR3 extends over 15 amino acids. CDR3 in DNA: TGTGCCAGCGCCCGGGGGGGTGGGGGCTCCAATGAGCAGTTCTTC. Residues: CASARGGGGSNEQFF.

V and J are TRBV10-2 and TRBJ1-1; 9 nucleotides align to TRBD1. The CDR3 has 14 amino acids. The germline gives CDR1 WSHSY, CDR2 SAAADI. The V and J ends lost 8 bases and 3 bases, in that order; junction bases with no gene match: 7. In nucleotides, the CDR3 is TGCGCCAGCGAGGAACAGGGGGCGGACACTGAAGCTTTCTTT. Translated: CASEEQGADTEAFF.

V gene TRBV9 combines with J gene TRBJ1-2, with 8 positions matching TRBD1. The CDR3 extends over 14 amino acids. Germline lookup yields CDR1 SGDLS and CDR2 YYNGEE. With 4 bases clipped from V and 4 bases from J, the junction kept 6 bases outside the gene matches. In DNA, the CDR3 is TGTGCCAGCAGCCGTGGGACAGGAAGCTATGGCTACACCTTC. Translation: CASSRGTGSYGYTF.

The chain combines TRBV28 with TRBJ1-2, with D unclear. Germline values: CDR1 MDHEN, CDR2 SYDVKM. V was cut by 1 base and J by 4 bases, with 4 bases left in between. The CDR3 spans 12 residues. This chain's CDR3 is CASSLSPYGYTF. The CDR3 DNA reads TGTGCCAGCAGTTTATCCCCCTATGGCTACACCTTC.

The chain links TRBV6-1 to TRBJ2-1; the match to TRBD2 covers 8 bases. The CDR3 extends over 17 amino acids. Germline CDR1 MNHNS, CDR2 SASEGT. Losses at the gene ends were 0 bases for V and 0 bases for J; bases not matched to a gene: 4. The CDR3 is CASSEALAGPSYNEQFF. CDR3 in DNA: TGTGCCAGCAGTGAAGCCCTAGCGGGCCCCTCCTACAATGAGCAGTTCTTC.

The chain links TRBV4-2 to TRBJ2-7; a weak D match, TRBD2 (5 bases). Germline loops: CDR1 LGHNA, CDR2 YNFKEQ. V was cut by 1 base and J by 0 bases, with 19 bases left in between. This CDR3 has 18 residues. The DNA of the CDR3 is TGTGCCAGCAGCCAAGGGGTCATTCGGACTTCAGACTCCTACGAGCAGTACTTC. Its translation is CASSQGVIRTSDSYEQYF.

The chain uses TRBV6-4 and TRBJ2-3, with D maybe TRBD2 (6 bases). From germline, CDR1 is MRHNA and CDR2 SNTAGT. The CDR3 is 15 amino acids. Trimming pared 5 bases from V and 1 base from J, leaving 13 bases between. DNA of the CDR3: TGTGCCAGCAGTAGGGTGTCGGGGGGCACAGATACGCAGTATTTT. This gives the protein CASSRVSGGTDTQYF.